The source of this T cell receptor (beta chain) is a study of blood T cell repertoires in COVID-19. Across the whole study: Sample material is recorded as cDNA or gDNA derived from T cells, B-cell-depleted T cells, or PBMCs.

The V gene's germline CDR1 is SEHNR and CDR2 FQNEAQ (reference sequence). The V end lost 4 bases, the J end lost 8 bases, and 11 bases lay between the germline ends. This CDR3 has 12 amino acids. The protocol was immunoSEQ multiplex PCR, while the TCRdb copy is restricted to in-frame clones and leaves out a portion. The sample includes about 250,000 clones, around 85% of them seen just once. This clone has more than one count but fewer than ten. The sequenced sample was peripheral blood. The clonotype originates from a man aged 50 to 59 with active or convalescent COVID-19. This chain connects TRBV7-9 to TRBJ1-2; weak D call: TRBD1 (5 bases). The CDR3 protein is CASSSQGRGYTF. CDR3 bases: TGTGCCAGCAGCTCGCAGGGAAGAGGCTACACCTTC. The full variable domain, rest sourced from reference TRBV7-9 and TRBJ1-2, is DTGVSQNPRHKITKRGQNVTFRCDPISEHNRLYWYRQTLGQGPEFLTYFQNEAQLEKSRLLSDRFSAERPKGSFSTLEIQRTEQGDSAMYLCASSSQGRGYTFGSGTRLTVV.